Listed below are T cell receptor beta chains from one sample, sequenced in a study of T cell repertoires in aging, cancer and after chemotherapy. TCRdb analysed the multiplex PCR reads with MiXCR anew, one entry per CDR3 protein. The sample yields some 8,000 distinct CDR3 sequences, approximately 35% seen once. The source material was blood. The source is a human donor in good health. Both conserved end residues are part of each CDR3. Each record gives: V gene, D gene, J gene, clone size, CDR3 DNA, CDR3 protein. D genes are given only for firm matches. Not every row has a clone size; where given, it reads once, few, many or a size class.

TRBV11-1	NA	TRBJ1-2	NA	TGTGCCAGCAGCTTAGCGCGGGGATTCAACTATGGCTACACCTTC	CASSLARGFNYGYTF
TRBV19	NA	TRBJ2-2	medium-sized	TGTGCCAGTATAGCGGATTACACCGGGGAGCTGTTTTTT	CASIADYTGELFF
TRBV19	TRBD1	TRBJ1-2	NA	TGTGCCAGTTCCGGGACAGGGCTCTCTAGAGGCTACACCTTC	CASSGTGLSRGYTF
TRBV19	NA	TRBJ2-1	NA	TGTGCCAGTAGTGGGTACGGGAGACACGACTACAATGAGCAGTTCTTC	CASSGYGRHDYNEQFF
TRBV12-3/TRBV12-4	TRBD1	TRBJ1-3	NA	TGTGCCAGCAGTCAAGGGACAGGGGATGGAAACACCATATATTTT	CASSQGTGDGNTIYF
TRBV5-7	NA	TRBJ1-1	NA	TGTGCCAGCAGCTTGCTGTATTGGGACACTGAAGCTTTCTTT	CASSLLYWDTEAFF
TRBV7-6	NA	TRBJ2-2	NA	TGTGCCAGCAGCGTCCCACAGGGTAGCCCCGGGGAGCTGTTTTTT	CASSVPQGSPGELFF
TRBV7-2	NA	TRBJ2-3	NA	TGTGCCAGCAGCCCTGAGGCCCGGACGCAGTATTTT	CASSPEARTQYF
TRBV19	TRBD1	TRBJ2-3	medium-sized	TGTGCCAGTAGTATCCGACAGGGGCGGACAGATACGCAGTATTTT	CASSIRQGRTDTQYF
TRBV6-5	NA	TRBJ1-2	NA	TGTGCCAGCAGTCCCTCTAACTATGGCTACACCTTC	CASSPSNYGYTF
TRBV6-6	NA	TRBJ2-7	NA	TGTGCCAGCACTGCCCAGGGGGGGCGGACTAGTAACTTCTGGCGCGAGCAGTACTTC	CASTAQGGRTSNFWREQYF
TRBV19	TRBD1	TRBJ2-7	few	TGTGCCACACAAGCAGGACAGGGAGGCTACGAGCAGTACTTC	CATQAGQGGYEQYF
TRBV12-3/TRBV12-4	NA	TRBJ2-5	NA	TGTGCCAGCAGCCCAAACAGGGTCTCCTCGGAGACCCAGTACTTC	CASSPNRVSSETQYF
TRBV11-1	NA	TRBJ1-3	NA	TGTGCCAGCCGGAGCTCTGGAAACACCATATATTTT	CASRSSGNTIYF
TRBV24-1	NA	TRBJ1-5	NA	TGTGCCACCAGTGATGCACAGGGATATCAGCCCCAGCATTTT	CATSDAQGYQPQHF
TRBV5-6	NA	TRBJ1-1	few	TGTGCCAGCAGGCCCCTCAGCGCAGGGAACACTGAAGCTTTCTTT	CASRPLSAGNTEAFF
TRBV18	NA	TRBJ2-4	NA	TGTGCCAGCTCACTACTCCAGGGGGCCAAAAACATTCAGTACTTC	CASSLLQGAKNIQYF
TRBV5-5	TRBD2	TRBJ2-1	few	TGCGCCAGCAGCCTATCCGGGACTAGCTTTTACAATGAGCAGTTCTTC	CASSLSGTSFYNEQFF
TRBV11-1	TRBD2	TRBJ2-3	few	TGCGCCAGCAGCCCGGGGGGGAGTTCAGATACGCAGTATTTT	CASSPGGSSDTQYF
TRBV20-1	NA	TRBJ2-5	NA	TGCAGTGCCAACCCCGGGACGGACCAAGAGACCCAGTACTTC	CSANPGTDQETQYF
TRBV12-3/TRBV12-4	TRBD2	TRBJ2-1	NA	TGTGCCAGCAGCCCCGGGGCTAGCGGGAGCAATGAGCAGTTCTTC	CASSPGASGSNEQFF
TRBV7-9	NA	TRBJ2-7	NA	TGTGCCAGCAGCTTAATGGGGGGAGTCCTACCCGAGCAGTACTTC	CASSLMGGVLPEQYF
TRBV6-5	NA	TRBJ2-2	few	TGTGCCAGCAGTCCGCAGGGAAACACCGGGGAGCTGTTTTTT	CASSPQGNTGELFF
TRBV19	TRBD1	TRBJ1-4	NA	TGTGCCAGTAGTGTCAGGGGGCGAAAGGTGGTGGAAAAACTGTTTTTT	CASSVRGRKVVEKLFF
TRBV6-4	NA	TRBJ2-1	few	TGTGCCAGCAGTGCTGGGACGGAGACCTACAATGAGCAGTTCTTC	CASSAGTETYNEQFF
TRBV6-2/TRBV6-3	TRBD1	TRBJ2-1	few	TGTGCCAGCAGTCCAATTCGGGGACAGGGTAGAAACAATGAGCAGTTCTTC	CASSPIRGQGRNNEQFF
TRBV6-1	NA	TRBJ2-2	few	TGTGCCAGCGTCCAGGGTTGGACCGGGGAGCTGTTTTTT	CASVQGWTGELFF
TRBV30	NA	TRBJ2-7	few	TGTGCCTGGAGTGTTATAACGGCCACTGGCGGGATGTGGGGCTACGAGCAGTACTTC	CAWSVITATGGMWGYEQYF
TRBV6-5	NA	TRBJ1-5	few	TGTGCCAGCAGTTTCCAAAATCAGCCCCAGCATTTT	CASSFQNQPQHF
TRBV7-2	NA	TRBJ1-5	once	TGTGCCAGCACCCTGACCAATCAGCCCCAGCATTTT	CASTLTNQPQHF
TRBV6-1	TRBD1	TRBJ1-1	NA	TGTGCCAGCCGCGGTCCAGGGGGAACTGAAGCTTTCTTT	CASRGPGGTEAFF
TRBV18	TRBD1	TRBJ2-3	few	TGTGCCAGCTCACCACCCGGCAGGGGGCAAGGTACGCAGTATTTT	CASSPPGRGQGTQYF
TRBV5-5	TRBD1	TRBJ2-7	few	TGTGCCAGCAGTTTCACCCCCCCCGGGACAGGGGCCTACGAGCAGTACTTC	CASSFTPPGTGAYEQYF
TRBV19	NA	TRBJ1-5	NA	TGTGCCAGTAGCGGGACTTTAAATCAGCCCCAGCATTTT	CASSGTLNQPQHF
TRBV19	NA	TRBJ1-5	NA	TGTGCCAGTAGTATATCTGGGGCCGATCAGCCCCAGCATTTT	CASSISGADQPQHF
TRBV18	NA	TRBJ1-1	NA	TGTGCCAGCTCACCAGCAATGAACACTGAAGCTTTCTTT	CASSPAMNTEAFF
TRBV5-6	NA	TRBJ1-5	NA	TGTGCCAGCAGCTTGGGCATCAATCAGCCCCAGCATTTT	CASSLGINQPQHF
TRBV27	NA	TRBJ2-3	NA	TGTGCCAGCAGGGAGGGGTTTAGCACAGATACGCAGTATTTT	CASREGFSTDTQYF
TRBV19	TRBD1	TRBJ1-6	NA	TGTGCCAGTAGTCGAGAGACAGGGGTCCGTTCACCCCTCCACTTT	CASSRETGVRSPLHF
TRBV18	NA	TRBJ2-7	NA	TGTGCCAGCTCAGGCTCCGGGACATTCTCCTACGAGCAGTACTTC	CASSGSGTFSYEQYF
TRBV18	NA	TRBJ2-7	NA	TGTGCCAGCTCACTAGGAGGGGGGCACGAGCAGTACTTC	CASSLGGGHEQYF
TRBV11-1	TRBD2	TRBJ2-5	NA	TGTGCCAGCAGCTTAGGGAGCGGGGGGATGATGGAGACCCAGTACTTC	CASSLGSGGMMETQYF
TRBV10-3	NA	TRBJ2-7	NA	TGTGCCATCAGTGAAACGGACTCCTACGAGCAGTACTTC	CAISETDSYEQYF
TRBV27	NA	TRBJ2-7	few	TGTGCCAGCAGTTACTCTGGCGGCAGGGTAATATACGAGCAGTACTTC	CASSYSGGRVIYEQYF
TRBV6-1	NA	TRBJ2-3	few	TGTGCCAGCAGTGAATCGGGCTACACTAGCACAGATACGCAGTATTTT	CASSESGYTSTDTQYF
TRBV6-2/TRBV6-3	NA	TRBJ2-3	NA	TGTGCCAGCAGTTCCCCTCCGGGGACTTCAAGCACAGATACGCAGTATTTT	CASSSPPGTSSTDTQYF
TRBV6-2/TRBV6-3	TRBD2	TRBJ2-1	NA	TGTGCCAGCAGGAATCCGGGGGGAACGGACGGTCGAGGTGAGCAGTTCTTC	CASRNPGGTDGRGEQFF
TRBV28	NA	TRBJ1-2	NA	TGTGCCAGCAGCCTGCTCAACTATGGCTACACCTTC	CASSLLNYGYTF
TRBV5-1	TRBD1	TRBJ1-6	NA	TGCGCCAGCAGCTTACGACAGGGGTCACCCCTCCACTTT	CASSLRQGSPLHF